A single sample gave rise to the 32 T cell receptor beta chains below, sequenced in a study of beta chain features in type 1 diabetes listed by TCRdb under 2018. Study-wide findings and limitations: In all four CD4+ subsets, TCRB CDR3 length was moderately but significantly shorter in type 1 diabetes patients.

These TCRs are of unknown antigen specificity. Library method: the immunoSEQ multiplex PCR assay. The High Capacity cDNA Reverse Transcription Kit was used to reverse transcribe all of the isolated RNA, meaning that expressed TCRB transcripts were what got sequenced. Held by TCRdb, this immuneACCESS table contains in-frame sequences only and omits some clones. Under half of the omission traces to an unresolved V gene where checked; the cause of the rest is unknown. The sample has 630,000 or so clones on record, around 15% of them singletons. The top ten constitute roughly 0.04% of the sample. The sequenced sample was naive CD4+ T cells from blood. Interpreted using the paper, the cell subset or site label stands for: true naive CD4+ T cells. These receptors all come from a man aged 18 to 35 with type 1 diabetes.

The chain couples TRBV7-9 to TRBJ2-2; no clear D gene. With 5 bases removed from V and 1 base from J, the gap between germline ends came to 8 bases. This CDR3 is 14 amino acids long. Looked up from germline, CDR1 is SEHNR and CDR2 is FQNEAQ (reference sequence). DNA of the CDR3: TGTGCCAGCAGCGAAGGCTTGAACACCGGGGAGCTGTTTTTT. Translation gives CASSEGLNTGELFF.

This clone was observed a few times. Other DNA sequences in this specimen translate into the identical CDR3. The chain joins TRBV30 to TRBJ2-7; no definite D call. From germline, CDR1 is GTSNPN and CDR2 SVGIG (reference sequence). This CDR3 is built from 12 residues. Trimming removed 0 bases at V and 3 bases at J, with 6 bases between. The CDR3 loop is CAWSVVGYEQYF. The CDR3 DNA reads TGTGCCTGGAGTGTCGTTGGCTACGAGCAGTACTTC.

This chain joins TRBV15 and TRBJ2-7; the D is unclear. The CDR3 spans 13 residues. The germline V and J ends were trimmed by 4 bases and 0 bases, with 7 bases remaining between them. Looked up from germline, CDR1 is LNHNV and CDR2 is YYDKDF (reference sequence). The CDR3 spells CATSKADSYEQYF. CDR3 sequence (DNA): TGTGCCACCAGCAAGGCTGACTCCTACGAGCAGTACTTC.

In its sample, this clone was seen a few times. J is TRBJ2-5 and V is TRBV5-1; weak D call: TRBD1 (5 bases). This CDR3 region has 14 residues. Trimming removed 4 bases at V and 1 base at J, with 11 bases between. The germline gives CDR1 SGHRS, CDR2 YFSETQ. The CDR3 sequence is CASSRGTGQETQYF. The CDR3 nucleotides are TGCGCCAGCAGCCGCGGAACAGGCCAAGAGACCCAGTACTTC.

The rearrangement joins TRBV2 to TRBJ2-4; D remains ambiguous. Germline V gene data show CDR1 as SNHLY and CDR2 as FYNNEI. CDR3 size: 12 residues. Deletions cut 8 bases from V and 6 bases from J, with 11 bases between. Written as DNA, the CDR3 is TGTGCCAGCGGGATTATTGGAAACATTCAGTACTTC. Its protein is CASGIIGNIQYF.

This clone was counted between two and nine times. This rearrangement joins TRBV14 to TRBJ2-1; D gene uncertain. V was pared by 5 bases and J by 0 bases, with 11 bases between. Germline V gene lookup returns CDR1 SGHDN and CDR2 FVKESK. CDR3 size: 15 residues. CDR3 in DNA: TGTGCCAGCAGCGCCCGACACCTCTCCTACAATGAGCAGTTCTTC. Translation: CASSARHLSYNEQFF.

The table lists this clone with a few counts. The same CDR3 arises from other DNA sequences in this sample as well. The chain carries TRBV5-1 and TRBJ2-1; TRBD2 matches 13 bases. The V segment lost 4 bases and the J segment 2 bases; nucleotides outside the gene matches: 3. The CDR3 extends over 16 amino acids. The V gene's germline CDR1 is SGHRS and CDR2 YFSETQ. The CDR3 coding sequence is TGCGCCAGCAGCCCCGGGACTAGCGGGACCTACAATGAGCAGTTCTTC. It encodes CASSPGTSGTYNEQFF.

The chain combines TRBV2 with TRBJ1-3; D ambiguous. The CDR3 consists of 15 residues. The germline gives CDR1 SNHLY, CDR2 FYNNEI. Trimming took 2 bases from V and 0 from J, leaving 8 bases between them. The CDR3 bases are TGTGCCAGCAGTGAAACGGGGAGCTCTGGAAACACCATATATTTT. Its protein product is CASSETGSSGNTIYF.

This chain joins TRBV9 and TRBJ2-7, with 10 bases fitting TRBD1. The germline V gene has CDR1 SGDLS and CDR2 YYNGEE. CDR3 length: 13 amino acids. Germline trimming cut 3 bases from V and 7 bases from J; bases unmatched to any gene: 4. CDR3 nucleotide sequence: TGTGCCAGCAGCGGACAGGGGGCGCGAGAGCAGTACTTC. This sequence encodes CASSGQGAREQYF.

Turning to this clone: Other DNA sequences in this sample translate to the same CDR3. The chain couples TRBV7-2 to TRBJ1-3; 9 nucleotides match TRBD1. Germline V gene sequence: CDR1 SGHTA, CDR2 FQGNSA. The V and J ends lost 2 bases and 2 bases, in that order; junction bases with no gene match: 1. CDR3 length equals 15 residues. Written as DNA, the CDR3 is TGTGCCAGCAGCTTACACAGGGGGCCTGGAAACACCATATATTTT. Translation: CASSLHRGPGNTIYF.

The chain uses TRBV6-6 and TRBJ1-2; 9 bases match TRBD1. CDR1 MNHNY and CDR2 SVGAGI come from the germline V gene (reference sequence). After removal of 5 bases from V and 5 bases from J, the junction contained 6 bases not matched to a gene. The CDR3 extends over 14 amino acids. DNA of the CDR3: TGTGCCAGCAGTCCCCGGGACAGGGATTATGGCTACACCTTC. Amino acids: CASSPRDRDYGYTF.

This clone was picked up a small number of times. The chain employs TRBV6-5 and TRBJ2-4; possible D gene TRBD2, 5 bases. There are 16 residues in the CDR3. Germline V lookup: CDR1 MNHEY, CDR2 SVGAGI. Trimming removed 0 bases at V and 0 bases at J, with 9 bases between. Here the CDR3 DNA reads TGTGCCAGCAGTTACTCCCTCGGACTAGCCAAAAACATTCAGTACTTC. Amino acids: CASSYSLGLAKNIQYF.

The chain recombines TRBV2 with TRBJ1-2, with 10 nucleotides matching TRBD1. Germline lookup yields CDR1 SNHLY and CDR2 FYNNEI. The CDR3 is made up of 16 amino acids. The V gene end was trimmed by 3 bases and the J gene end by 4 bases; junction bases not matched to a gene: 8. As DNA, the CDR3 is TGTGCCAGCAGTGAGGACAGGGGGTCTGCTATCTATGGCTACACCTTC. Amino acid sequence: CASSEDRGSAIYGYTF.

CDR3 in amino acids: CASSPRDIDEQYF. The DNA for the CDR3 is TGTGCCAGCTCACCCAGGGACATCGACGAGCAGTACTTC. The V gene is TRBV18, the J gene TRBJ2-7; a possible D gene is TRBD1 (6 bases). The CDR3 contains 13 residues. V was clipped by 3 bases and J by 5 bases, with 11 bases between them. The V gene's germline CDR1 is KGHSH and CDR2 LQKENI.

There are a few counts of this clone. The CDR3 region is CASSRGGQANEKLFF. CDR3 nucleotide sequence: TGTGCCAGCAGCCGCGGGGGGCAGGCGAATGAAAAACTGTTTTTT. The chain uses TRBV5-4 and TRBJ1-4; D perhaps matches TRBD1 (6 bases). The CDR3 is 15 amino acids. In germline, CDR1 is SGHNT, CDR2 YYREEE (reference sequence). Trimming left V 4 bases short and J 5 bases short, with 15 bases between.

This clone came up a few times. The J gene is TRBJ2-1, the V gene TRBV29-1, with TRBD2 identical over 11 bases. The CDR3 is 13 residues long. Germline V gene lookup returns CDR1 SQVTM and CDR2 ANQGSEA. With 6 bases clipped from V and 8 bases from J, the junction kept 6 bases outside the gene matches. The CDR3 loop reads CSVLAGGGDEQFF. Written as DNA, the CDR3 is TGCAGCGTCCTAGCGGGAGGAGGCGATGAGCAGTTCTTC.

The chain joins TRBV2 to TRBJ2-1; D is unclear. Trimming pared 3 bases from V and 6 bases from J, leaving 18 bases between. This CDR3 has 16 residues. Germline values: CDR1 SNHLY, CDR2 FYNNEI. DNA of the CDR3: TGTGCCAGCAGTGATAACGGCCTCCCGAAGGTCAATGAGCAGTTCTTC. It specifies CASSDNGLPKVNEQFF. The full variable domain, completed using reference TRBV2 and TRBJ2-1, is EPEVTQTPSHQVTQMGQEVILRCVPISNHLYFYWYRQILGQKVEFLVSFYNNEISEKSEIFDDQFSVERPDGSNFTLKIRSTKLEDSAMYFCASSDNGLPKVNEQFFGPGTRLTVL.

The chain combines TRBV19 with TRBJ1-4; 7 bases line up with TRBD1. The trim removed 5 bases at V and 8 bases at J, leaving 5 bases unmatched. The germline CDR1 and CDR2 sequences are LNHDA and SQIVND (reference sequence). The CDR3 covers 13 residues. CDR3 sequence: CASSETGTEKLFF. The CDR3 DNA is TGTGCCAGTAGTGAGACAGGGACGGAAAAACTGTTTTTT.

This clone was seen only a few times. The rearrangement uses TRBV28 and TRBJ1-5; TRBD1 aligns across 10 bases. The germline gives CDR1 MDHEN, CDR2 SYDVKM. The junction had 10 bases not matched to a gene; V was cut back by 3 bases and J by 2 bases. The CDR3 has 18 amino acids. The CDR3 region has the DNA TGTGCCAGCAGTTTCCAAGGACAGGGGGTTTACGGCAATCAGCCCCAGCATTTT. Amino acid sequence: CASSFQGQGVYGNQPQHF.

This clone was seen only a few times. The chain has TRBV2 and TRBJ2-5, with TRBD1 matching over 7 bases. The CDR3 loop spans 15 amino acids. V gave up 8 bases and J gave up 2 bases; unmatched junction bases: 11. Germline CDR1 SNHLY, CDR2 FYNNEI. CDR3 protein: CASQIGTDSQETQYF. DNA of the CDR3: TGTGCCAGCCAAATCGGGACAGACTCTCAAGAGACCCAGTACTTC.

The table lists this clone with a few counts. The sample carries other DNA sequences with the same CDR3. The gene calls are TRBV6-6 and TRBJ2-5; TRBD2 aligns across 7 bases. CDR1 is MNHNY, CDR2 SVGAGI, per germline (reference sequence). After removal of 6 bases from V and 5 bases from J, the junction contained 3 bases not matched to a gene. This CDR3 spans 12 amino acids. CDR3 nucleotide sequence: TGTGCCAGCAGATTAGCGGGTGAGACCCAGTACTTC. Its translation is CASRLAGETQYF.

The chain employs TRBV25-1 and TRBJ1-1; D is ambiguous. CDR1 and CDR2 from the germline V gene are MGHDK and SYGVNS. The CDR3 spans 13 residues. Trimming took 2 bases from V and 8 from J, leaving 12 bases between them. This chain's CDR3 is CASSEVWGAEAFF. The DNA of the CDR3 is TGTGCCAGCAGTGAAGTCTGGGGAGCAGAAGCTTTCTTT.

This sequence joins TRBV5-4 and TRBJ2-2; D possibly corresponds to TRBD2 (7 bases). The germline CDR1 and CDR2 sequences are SGHNT and YYREEE (reference sequence). The CDR3 is made up of 17 amino acids. Trimming stripped 6 bases from V and 4 bases from J, with 22 bases between. This CDR3 reads CASILRSRGGSTGELFF. As DNA, the CDR3 is TGTGCCAGCATCCTCAGGAGCAGGGGAGGGAGCACCGGGGAGCTGTTTTTT.

The CDR3 DNA is TGTGCCACCAATGGAGGGGAGAACACTGAAGCTTTCTTT. Translating it yields CATNGGENTEAFF. The chain is built from TRBV10-3 and TRBJ1-1; maybe TRBD1 (5 bases). CDR3 length: 13 residues. Germline values: CDR1 ENHRY, CDR2 SYGVKD. V was pared by 10 bases and J by 1 base, with 13 bases between.

The V gene is TRBV5-4, the J gene TRBJ2-3; the D gene is possibly TRBD2 (6 bases). The CDR3 extends over 15 amino acids. Looked up from germline, CDR1 is SGHNT and CDR2 is YYREEE (reference sequence). The V gene lost 2 bases and the J gene lost 1 base, with 11 bases spanning the gap. The CDR3 spells CASSFVGSRTDTQYF. The CDR3 coding sequence is TGTGCCAGCAGCTTCGTCGGGAGTCGCACAGATACGCAGTATTTT. Full variable domain (missing parts from reference TRBV5-4 and TRBJ2-3): ETGVTQSPTHLIKTRGQQVTLRCSSQSGHNTVSWYQQALGQGPQFIFQYYREEENGRGNFPPRFSGLQFPNYSSELNVNALELDDSALYLCASSFVGSRTDTQYFGPGTRLTVL.

This clone was seen only a few times. This chain uses TRBV1 with TRBJ2-5; TRBD1, the D gene given by the table, was not confirmed from the DNA. TRBV1 counts as a pseudogene. The CDR3 is 17 amino acids. This chain's CDR3 is CTSSQGAPLDSGETQYF. Written as DNA, the CDR3 is TGCACCAGCAGCCAAGGGGCCCCTCTCGACAGTGGGGAGACCCAGTACTTC.

This sequence joins TRBV30 and TRBJ1-5; a possible D gene is TRBD1 (5 bases). V lost 0 bases, J lost 7 bases, and 10 bases lay in between. CDR1 GTSNPN and CDR2 SVGIG come from the germline V gene (reference sequence). The CDR3 is made up of 13 amino acids. The DNA for the CDR3 is TGTGCCTGGAGTGTAGACAGTAGGCAGCCCCAGCATTTT. It translates to CAWSVDSRQPQHF.

This clone has only a few counts. The chain employs TRBV11-2 and TRBJ2-2, with TRBD1 as a possible D gene (6 bases). The germline CDR1 and CDR2 sequences are SGHAT and FQNNGV. The V end lost 5 bases, the J end lost 2 bases, and 12 bases lay between the germline ends. The CDR3 sequence is 15 residues long. CDR3 amino acids: CASSPGQTNTGELFF. The CDR3 region has the DNA TGTGCCAGCAGCCCCGGACAGACAAACACCGGGGAGCTGTTTTTT.

The chain is built from TRBV28 and TRBJ2-5; 7 nucleotides match TRBD1. After removal of 2 bases from V and 2 bases from J, the junction contained 5 bases not matched to a gene. The CDR3 covers 15 residues. Germline-derived CDR1 and CDR2 are MDHEN and SYDVKM. The CDR3 coding sequence is TGTGCCAGCAGTTTAGTTGGGACAGCTCAAGAGACCCAGTACTTC. Amino acids: CASSLVGTAQETQYF.

This clone was seen a few times. The chain uses TRBV7-2 and TRBJ1-2; 7 bases map to TRBD1. Germline-derived CDR1 and CDR2 are SGHTA and FQGNSA. CDR3 length: 14 residues. The junction had 5 bases not matched to a gene; V was cut back by 5 bases and J by 2 bases. The CDR3 spells CASSPGQANYGYTF. The CDR3 nucleotides read TGTGCCAGCAGCCCCGGACAGGCCAACTATGGCTACACCTTC.

This clone was seen only a few times. J is TRBJ2-1 and V is TRBV9, with D hard to call. The CDR3 is 13 amino acids. Germline CDR1 SGDLS, CDR2 YYNGEE. Deletions cut 0 bases from V and 6 bases from J, with 7 bases between. DNA of the CDR3: TGTGCCAGCAGCGTAGCTAGTTTCAATGAGCAGTTCTTC. Amino acids: CASSVASFNEQFF. Combining the CDR3 with reference TRBV9 and TRBJ2-1 gives the whole variable domain DSGVTQTPKHLITATGQRVTLRCSPRSGDLSVYWYQQSLDQGLQFLIQYYNGEERAKGNILERFSAQQFPDLHSELNLSSLELGDSALYFCASSVASFNEQFFGPGTRLTVL.

This clone was observed a few times. The chain combines TRBV2 with TRBJ2-1; no firm D call. V lost 6 bases and J lost 8, with 14 bases in between. CDR1 is SNHLY, CDR2 FYNNEI, per germline. The CDR3 spans 13 residues. CDR3 region: CASSKDLSDEQFF. The DNA of the CDR3 is TGTGCCAGCAGCAAGGACCTCTCGGATGAGCAGTTCTTC.